The 13 T cell receptor beta chains listed next were all sequenced from one sample in a study of T cell responses to AZD1222 COVID-19 vaccine. Profiling relied on immunoSEQ multiplex PCR, and the TCRdb table lists in-frame clones only, not all of them. The table lists roughly 170,000 clones, around nine tenths of them singletons. Sequencing was performed on peripheral blood, taken on day 0 of AZD1222 vaccination. The receptors shown here come from an adult in good health.

The chain carries TRBV5-1 and TRBJ2-5, with D possibly matching TRBD1 (5 bases). V lost 2 bases and J 1 base, leaving 12 bases between the germline ends. CDR3 length equals 15 residues. Germline values: CDR1 SGHRS, CDR2 YFSETQ. The DNA for the CDR3 is TGCGCCAGCAGCTTCCTAGGGGAAACCCAAGAGACCCAGTACTTC. The encoded protein is CASSFLGETQETQYF. Full variable domain (missing parts from reference TRBV5-1 and TRBJ2-5): KAGVTQTPRYLIKTRGQQVTLSCSPISGHRSVSWYQQTPGQGLQFLFEYFSETQRNKGNFPGRFSGRQFSNSRSEMNVSTLELGDSALYLCASSFLGETQETQYFGPGTRLLVL.

This clone was observed a handful of times. The rearrangement joins TRBV7-6 to TRBJ2-1; 9 bases match TRBD2. J gave up 0 bases and V 0 bases, and 0 bases lay outside the gene matches. Germline CDR1 reads SGHVS; CDR2 reads FNYEAQ. This CDR3 is built from 16 residues. Written as DNA, the CDR3 is TGTGCCAGCAGCTTAGCTAGCGGGGGCTCCTACAATGAGCAGTTCTTC. Amino acid sequence: CASSLASGGSYNEQFF.

Written as DNA, the CDR3 is TGTGCCATCAGTGGCACATCCCAGGGGGCGACGGGGGAAAAACTGTTTTTT. Its translation: CAISGTSQGATGEKLFF. V gene TRBV10-3 combines with J gene TRBJ1-4, with 8 bases identical to TRBD1. Trimming took 4 bases from V and 8 from J; bases not matched to a gene: 15. Germline lookup yields CDR1 ENHRY and CDR2 SYGVKD. The length of the CDR3 is 17 residues.

Points on this clone: The junction departs from the called germline gene at one end, perhaps through a read error. This chain uses TRBV7-7 with TRBJ2-1; 7 bases match TRBD1. The CDR3 consists of 15 residues. Germline CDR1 is SSHAT and CDR2 is FNYEAQ (reference sequence). The CDR3 region is CASSAAGGSYNEQFF. As DNA, the CDR3 is TGTGCTAGCAGCGCCGCAGGGGGTTCCTACAATGAGCAGTTCTTC.

This clone appeared a single time. The chain carries TRBV24-1 and TRBJ1-1; D is ambiguous. The CDR3 has 13 amino acids. The V gene lost 0 bases and the J gene lost 7 bases, with 8 bases spanning the gap. Germline assignment: CDR1 KGHDR and CDR2 SFDVKD. The CDR3 spells CATSDLKHSEAFF. The DNA for the CDR3 is TGTGCCACCAGTGATTTGAAGCACAGTGAAGCTTTCTTT.

The V gene is TRBV7-3, the J gene TRBJ2-6; D is unclear. The V end lost 1 base, the J end lost 0 bases, and 4 bases lay between the germline ends. The CDR3 has 15 amino acids. Germline CDR1 and CDR2: SGHTA and FQGTGA. CDR3 sequence: CASSLIPSGANVLTF. Written as DNA, the CDR3 is TGTGCCAGCAGCTTAATCCCCTCTGGGGCCAACGTCCTGACTTTC.

CDR3 loop: CAFGEVGDTQYF. CDR3 nucleotide sequence: TGTGCCTTTGGCGAAGTTGGAGATACGCAGTATTTT. The chain links TRBV30 to TRBJ2-3, with D unclear. The germline V gene encodes CDR1 GTSNPN and CDR2 SVGIG (reference sequence). CDR3 length: 12 amino acids. The germline V and J ends were trimmed by 7 bases and 5 bases, with 13 bases remaining between them.

The chain employs TRBV5-4 and TRBJ2-7; 8 nucleotides match TRBD1. V trimming: 4 bases; J trimming: 3 bases; junction bases outside the gene matches: 6. The CDR3 totals 14 residues. Germline CDR1 and CDR2: SGHNT and YYREEE (reference sequence). CDR3 sequence: CASSTGDRIYEQYF. In nucleotides, the CDR3 is TGTGCCAGCAGCACTGGGGACAGGATCTACGAGCAGTACTTC.

In DNA, the CDR3 is TGTGCCACCACCGGGAGGAAGGGTGCGCCCCAGCATTTT. Translation gives CATTGRKGAPQHF. The chain is built from TRBV15 and TRBJ1-5, with D unclear. Looked up from germline, CDR1 is LNHNV and CDR2 is YYDKDF (reference sequence). V shed 7 bases and J shed 9 bases, with 16 bases lying between them. This CDR3 region has 13 residues.

This clone was counted a few times. V gene TRBV7-9 combines with J gene TRBJ1-2; D may be TRBD1 (6 bases). CDR1 SEHNR and CDR2 FQNEAQ come from the germline V gene (reference sequence). The CDR3 contains 12 residues. V was shortened by 5 bases and J by 9 bases, with 13 bases between the two germline ends. CDR3: CASSLTRDSYTF. In DNA form, the CDR3 reads TGTGCCAGCAGCCTAACCCGGGACAGCTACACCTTC.

J is TRBJ2-7 and V is TRBV19; TRBD1 aligns across 8 bases. The CDR3 runs 17 residues. CDR1 LNHDA and CDR2 SQIVND come from the germline V gene (reference sequence). The ends lost 6 bases at V and 5 bases at J; junction bases unmatched: 18. Here the CDR3 reads CASSLPGTGRALDEQYF. CDR3 in DNA: TGTGCCAGTAGCCTTCCCGGGACAGGACGCGCCCTTGACGAGCAGTACTTC.

CDR3 coding DNA: TGTGCTAGTGGTTTGGTATTAGGGACAGTCTTGACACACTTTGGCTACACCTTC. Translated, it gives CASGLVLGTVLTHFGYTF. The chain has TRBV12-5 and TRBJ1-2; TRBD1 matches 7 bases. V gave up 0 bases and J gave up 7 bases; unmatched junction bases: 17. Germline CDR1 and CDR2: LGHNT and FRNRAP. CDR3 length: 18 residues.

This sequence joins TRBV27 and TRBJ2-5; D is unresolved. Germline-derived CDR1 and CDR2 are MNHEY and SMNVEV (reference sequence). The CDR3 sequence is 12 residues long. Between the trimmed V and J ends, which lost 4 bases and 4 bases, there was a span of 7 bases. The CDR3 bases are TGTGCCAGCAGTTCCCGGCGAGAGACCCAGTACTTC. Protein sequence: CASSSRRETQYF.